Sequencing of this TCR beta chain was carried out in a study of T-cell memory formation after mild COVID-19. This clonotype was observed a handful of times. Its antigen remains unidentified. TCRdb independently ran MiXCR on the 5' RACE reads; one entry per CDR3 protein. Of a few hundred thousand distinct CDR3 sequences in the sample, about 23% are singletons; the top ten hold 12%. Study-level points and caveats: Cross-reactive memory apparently joined, as some responding clones appeared in pre-infection memory. Specificity for SARS-CoV-2 was not confirmed among the second-wave clones peaking on day 37.

The CDR3 runs to 16 residues. CDR1 is SGDLS and CDR2 is YYNGEE in the germline V gene. The ends lost 3 bases at V and 6 bases at J; junction bases unmatched: 7. The gene calls are TRBV9 and TRBJ2-5; 14 bases line up with TRBD2. The sequence derives from an adult woman who had mild COVID-19 (a few samples of this study predate the infection). Cell type and time point are not known. What was sequenced was PBMCs or a T cell subset sorted from them (not recorded which). The CDR3 reads CASSAGTSGGRKTQYF. The DNA of the CDR3 is TGTGCCAGCAGCGCCGGGACTAGCGGGGGACGCAAGACCCAGTACTTC.